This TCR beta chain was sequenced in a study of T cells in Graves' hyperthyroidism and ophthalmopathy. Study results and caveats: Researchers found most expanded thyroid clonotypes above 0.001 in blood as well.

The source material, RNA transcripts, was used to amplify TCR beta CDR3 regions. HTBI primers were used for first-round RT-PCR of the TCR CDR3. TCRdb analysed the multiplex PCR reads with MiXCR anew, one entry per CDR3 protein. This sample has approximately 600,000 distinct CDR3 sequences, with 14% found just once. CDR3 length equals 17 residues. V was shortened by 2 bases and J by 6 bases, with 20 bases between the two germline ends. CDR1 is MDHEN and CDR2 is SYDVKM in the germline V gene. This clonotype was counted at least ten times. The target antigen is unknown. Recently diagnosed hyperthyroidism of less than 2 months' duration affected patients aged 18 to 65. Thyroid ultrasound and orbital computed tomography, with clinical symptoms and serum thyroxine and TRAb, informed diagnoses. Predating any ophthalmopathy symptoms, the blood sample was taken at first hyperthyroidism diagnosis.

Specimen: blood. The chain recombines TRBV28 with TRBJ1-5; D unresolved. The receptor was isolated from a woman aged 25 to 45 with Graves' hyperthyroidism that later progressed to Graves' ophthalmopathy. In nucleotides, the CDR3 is TGTGCCAGCAGTTTAGAAAAGGGTATGACCTCAGGTCAGCCCCAGCATTTT. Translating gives CASSLEKGMTSGQPQHF.